This T cell receptor (beta chain) comes out of a study of control samples from healthy donors and cancer patients. Clones were sequenced by immunoSEQ multiplex PCR, and TCRdb holds only the in-frame ones, with some missing. Among 160,000 or so clones listed, about 90% were seen once. With 4 bases clipped from V and 5 bases from J, the junction kept 6 bases outside the gene matches. The CDR3 contains 14 residues. Germline loops: CDR1 KGHSH, CDR2 LQKENI. This sequence was found in a young woman in good health. This chain links TRBV18 with TRBJ2-7; TRBD2 matches at 9 bases. Source material: blood. CDR3 coding DNA: TGTGCCAGCTCACTCCTAGCGGGGCACGACGAGCAGTACTTC. This gives the protein CASSLLAGHDEQYF.